This TCR beta chain was captured in a study of blood T cell repertoires in COVID-19. Per the germline V gene, CDR1 is MNHEY and CDR2 is SVGAGI. V lost 6 bases to trimming and J lost 4 bases, with 12 bases between them. The CDR3 loop spans 13 amino acids. Using immunoSEQ multiplex PCR, the repertoire was profiled, and TCRdb retains in-frame clones only, with some absent. Of 140,000 to 150,000 clones in the sample, roughly 90% were seen once. V usage is TRBV6-5 and J usage is TRBJ1-1; the D is unclear. The specimen was peripheral blood. The receptor was isolated from a man aged 70 or older with acute or convalescent COVID-19. CDR3 region: CASSRTPVTEAFF. CDR3 coding DNA: TGTGCCAGCAGCCGAACACCAGTCACTGAAGCTTTCTTT.